The text below deals with one T cell receptor (beta chain). RNA transcripts yielded amplified TCR beta CDR3 regions. The first round was an RT-PCR with HTBI primers, and the second round was a multiplex PCR. TCRdb reprocessed the multiplex PCR reads via MiXCR and lists one record per CDR3 protein. This sample has about 740,000 distinct CDR3 sequences, with 40% found just once. In donors with ophthalmopathy, activity was moderate-to-severe, with CAS ≥3, NOSPECS ≥4 and duration under 3 months. Clinical symptoms, serum thyroxine, TRAb, thyroid ultrasound and orbital computed tomography were relied on for diagnosis. As the starting material, 10 ml of fresh peripheral blood yielded the PBMCs. The data belong to a study of Graves' ophthalmopathy and Graves' hyperthyroidism. Per the germline V gene, CDR1 is LNHDA and CDR2 is SQIVND (reference sequence). The V end lost 11 bases, the J end lost 0 bases, and 11 bases lay between the germline ends. The CDR3 totals 13 residues.

Sequencing input: peripheral blood. V is TRBV19 and J is TRBJ1-5, with D uncertain. The TCR originated in an adult man with Graves' ophthalmopathy. The CDR3 sequence is CACKGYSNQPQHF. The CDR3 DNA sequence: TGTGCCTGTAAGGGATATAGCAATCAGCCCCAGCATTTT.